This record looks at one T cell receptor beta chain sequence and its context. Its antigen is unknown. Per-base quality was not reported, and no clone a single base away is much larger than it. This sample was included in a study of shared clonotypes between healthy human individuals (TCRdb year 2020). With respect to the entire study: A few men and two women, aged 18 to 49 years, made up the cohort. For each donor, CD4 naive and CD4 memory were each given three plates, CD8 naive was given two plates, and CD8 memory was given one plate. The study deeply sequenced blood TCR repertoires of about five healthy adults to estimate repertoire size and the extent of clonotype sharing between individuals. To increase sequencing depth and limit assay-specific biases, TCR repertoire library preparation and sequencing were carried out by different laboratories using diverse techniques. Per donor, leukapheresis produced somewhere between about 0.9 and 10 billion PBMCs. Results the study describes overall, beyond this receptor: Naive subsets generally had larger estimated clonotype richness than memory subsets. The genetic and exposure-history diversity represented was limited by the small number of donors. When several donors were compared, the shared fraction of clonotypes was around 5% for naive CD4, roughly 3.3% for naive CD8, 2.3% for memory CD4, and less than 0.5% for memory CD8. Sampling was restricted to blood, and TCR repertoires in tissues likely differ from the TCR repertoires found in blood. Based on pairwise subsampling, the degree of clonotype sharing among donors was expected to be affected by sequencing depth. Rarefaction of sorted-subset datasets indicated incomplete sequencing despite the large sequencing depth. Higher generation probabilities were observed for clonotypes shared by all four sorted-subset donors than for non-shared clonotypes.

TCR CDR3 regions were amplified from genomic DNA by multiplex PCR using the deep immunoSEQ assay. Genomic DNA extracted from each cell subset was distributed evenly over all wells of several immunoSEQ 96-well plates, and each plate served as one replicate. For sorted subsets, 150 to 200 ng genomic DNA, equal to tens of thousands of T cell genomes, was loaded into each replicate PCR. The purified libraries were quantified using a Qubit 3.0 fluorometer, sized with a Bioanalyzer 2100, and then quantified again using the KAPA Library Quantification kit. Each immunoSEQ 96-well plate was sequenced on its own single-read 150-cycle Illumina NextSeq 550 flow cell. On the authors' methods: Because the immunoSEQ output held only junctional sequences and lacked quality scores, the filtering could not match the filtering applied to full-length reads. To assign V/J genes and CDR3, sequences were annotated using PyIR, a Python wrapper for IgBLAST v1.9, with IMGT germline references. Any read was removed if the V/J assignment was weak (E-value above 1e-6), the CDR3 was missing, or the read contained stop codons, out-of-frame junctions, or ambiguous translated residues. A V3J clonotype was defined by an identical inferred V gene, J gene, and CDR3 amino acid sequence. Percentage overlap between repertoires was calculated by dividing the number of shared unique clonotypes by the size of the smaller repertoire. Three approaches were used to assess repertoire richness: RTK rarefaction, the Chao1 estimator, and Recon v2.1 estimates of unobserved clonotypes. Generation probabilities for all TCRbeta clonotypes obtained by the gDNA method from four donors were computed using OLGA. The immuneACCESS repertoire file appears here via TCRdb, limited to in-frame rearrangements. These files lack a portion of the clones; in checked studies, under half of the deficit traces to unresolved V genes, and the cause of the others is not known. V and J calls and clone size are given by that table; D and trimming were obtained from the DNA. Across this sample there are 2 million to 2.5 million clones, with roughly 93% seen only once. 0.36% of the sample lies in the top ten.

The donors were healthy, HIV-negative adults with no recently reported acute infections or vaccinations. All donors were Caucasian adults living in Nashville, Tennessee, USA. CD4+ T cells were enriched through magnetic negative selection, after which naive cells were positively selected on CD45RA and the remaining negative fraction served as the memory subset. After blood collection by leukapheresis, PBMCs were isolated using Ficoll-Histopaque density gradient centrifugation and then cryopreserved in the vapor phase of liquid nitrogen. Analytical flow cytometry was used to check the purity and quantity of every magnetically sorted T cell population. Genomic DNA was isolated from each sorted fraction and quantified by UV absorbance on a Nanodrop 2000c. From the cysteine up to the phenylalanine, the CDR3 has a length of 14 residues. The retained sequence is limited to the CDR3, 42 bases, with the frame set at the first base. From the germline V gene (reference sequence), CDR1 is SEHNR and CDR2 is FQNEAQ. V ends up 2 bases short and J 8 bases short, with an unmatched junction base count of 8.

This TCR was recovered from a man aged 18 to 30 in good health. Some clones in this sample may be carry-over from other donors' samples. Sequencing was performed on naive CD4+ T cells from PBMCs. The cell subset or site label, as the study defines it: CD45RA+ positively selected. The V and J genes are TRBV7-9 and TRBJ1-2, with 7 middle bases fitting TRBD1. The CDR3 corresponds to CASSLNSGQEGYTF. The DNA reads as follows: TGTGCCAGCAGCTTAAATAGCGGACAGGAAGGCTACACCTTC.